This is a list of T cell receptor beta chains from one sample in a study of blood T cell repertoires in COVID-19. Profiled with immunoSEQ multiplex PCR; TCRdb holds only in-frame clones, not every one. The data contain around 160,000 clones, 70% to 90% of them singletons. Sequenced: peripheral blood. The source of these receptors is a woman aged 55-69 years with COVID-19, enrolled during active disease. Both conserved end residues are part of each CDR3. The D gene is left open where the match is weak. Clone size is stated in some rows and not others, as once, few, many or a class when expanded.

cdr3_aa cdr3_nt v_call d_call j_call clone_size
CASREGLAGSNEQFF TGTGCCAGCAGAGAGGGACTAGCGGGCTCCAATGAGCAGTTCTTC TRBV6-5 TRBD2 TRBJ2-1 many
CSVEGDVYRGGYTF TGCAGCGTTGAAGGGGACGTTTACAGGGGAGGCTACACCTTC TRBV29-1 TRBD1 TRBJ1-2 NA
CASSPWGGSSYEQYF TGTGCCAGCAGTCCATGGGGGGGGAGCTCCTACGAGCAGTACTTC TRBV28 TRBD2 TRBJ2-7 NA
CASSPLVAGVYTIYF TGTGCCAGCAGCCCTTTGGTGGCAGGGGTGTACACCATATATTTT TRBV9 NA TRBJ1-3 NA
CASSQDLVGANEQFF TGCGCCAGCAGCCAAGATCTAGTAGGGGCCAATGAGCAGTTCTTC TRBV4-3 NA TRBJ2-1 NA
CASSRDRLLTEAFF TGTGCCAGCTCACGGGACAGGCTACTAACTGAAGCTTTCTTT TRBV18 TRBD1 TRBJ1-1 NA
CASSFRGGSGNTIYF TGTGCCAGCAGTTTTAGGGGCGGCTCTGGAAACACCATATATTTT TRBV28 NA TRBJ1-3 few
CSVVFPREGTGNTIYF TGCAGCGTTGTTTTTCCCAGGGAGGGGACTGGAAACACCATATATTTT TRBV29-1 NA TRBJ1-3 NA
CASSLPGGAGELFF TGCGCCAGCAGCCTCCCCGGGGGGGCCGGGGAGCTGTTTTTT TRBV4-1 TRBD2 TRBJ2-2 NA
CASSVRGGNTIYF TGTGCCAGCAGTGTCAGGGGAGGAAACACCATATATTTT TRBV25-1 NA TRBJ1-3 NA
CAISDGGQGGVGNQPQHF TGTGCCATCAGTGATGGCGGTCAGGGAGGGGTGGGCAATCAGCCCCAGCATTTT TRBV10-3 NA TRBJ1-5 NA
CASSLTGQGWQPQHF TGTGCCAGCAGCTTAACAGGACAGGGATGGCAGCCCCAGCATTTT TRBV7-2 TRBD1 TRBJ1-5 NA
CASSLAAGIDNEQFF TGTGCCAGCAGCTTAGCGGCGGGGATTGACAATGAGCAGTTCTTC TRBV11-3 NA TRBJ2-1 NA
CASRPDKNTGELFF TGTGCCAGCAGACCCGACAAGAACACCGGGGAGCTGTTTTTT TRBV27 NA TRBJ2-2 NA